The 2 T cell receptor beta chains presented below share a single source sample, sequenced in a study of cytomegalovirus exposure and HLA in healthy donors. In the PCR, 60 Vbeta and 13 Jbeta primers were used. Assay used: immunoSEQ multiplex PCR; TCRdb lists only in-frame clones, some missing. The repertoire holds over 150,000 clones, with around 68% as singletons. Source material: PBMCs. The receptors stem from a woman in her 40s in good health and CMV-seropositive.

CDR3 sequence: CASSPSTGIGNTIYF. DNA of the CDR3: TGTGCCAGCTCACCATCAACAGGGATAGGAAACACCATATATTTT. The rearrangement joins TRBV18 to TRBJ1-3; tentatively, D is TRBD1 (6 bases). The ends were cut back, 2 bases at V and 4 bases at J, with 12 bases in the middle. The germline V gene encodes CDR1 KGHSH and CDR2 LQKENI. The CDR3 length is 15 residues. The full variable domain, its missing parts supplied by reference TRBV18 and TRBJ1-3, is NAGVMQNPRHLVRRRGQEARLRCSPMKGHSHVYWYRQLPEEGLKFMVYLQKENIIDESGMPKERFSAEFPKEGPSILRIQQVVRGDSAAYFCASSPSTGIGNTIYFGEGSWLTVV.

The chain couples TRBV7-8 to TRBJ2-7; 12 nucleotides line up with TRBD2. Germline V gene data show CDR1 as SGHVS and CDR2 as FQNEAQ. The CDR3 loop spans 16 amino acids. With 5 bases clipped from V and 4 bases from J, the junction kept 9 bases outside the gene matches. CDR3 in amino acids: CASSVTSGGPGYEQYF. In DNA form, the CDR3 reads TGTGCCAGCAGCGTGACTAGCGGGGGCCCGGGGTACGAGCAGTACTTC. The full variable domain, with the rest looked up from reference TRBV7-8 and TRBJ2-7, is GAGVSQSPRYKVAKRGQDVALRCDPISGHVSLFWYQQALGQGPEFLTYFQNEAQLDKSGLPSDRFFAERPEGSVSTLKIQRTQQEDSAVYLCASSVTSGGPGYEQYFGPGTRLTVT.